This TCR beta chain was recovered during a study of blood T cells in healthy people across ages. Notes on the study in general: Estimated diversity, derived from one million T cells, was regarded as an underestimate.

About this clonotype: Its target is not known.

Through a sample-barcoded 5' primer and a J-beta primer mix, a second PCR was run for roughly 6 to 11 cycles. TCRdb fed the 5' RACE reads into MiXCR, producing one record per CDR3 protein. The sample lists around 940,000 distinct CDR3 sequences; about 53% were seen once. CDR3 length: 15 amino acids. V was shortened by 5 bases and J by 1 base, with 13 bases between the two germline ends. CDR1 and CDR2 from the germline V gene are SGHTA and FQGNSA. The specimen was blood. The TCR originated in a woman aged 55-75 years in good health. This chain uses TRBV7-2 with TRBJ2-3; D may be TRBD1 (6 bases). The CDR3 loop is CASSPDAGGTDTQYF. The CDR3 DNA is TGTGCCAGCAGCCCAGATGCAGGGGGCACAGATACGCAGTATTTT. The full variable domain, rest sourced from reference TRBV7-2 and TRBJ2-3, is GAGVSQSPSNKVTEKGKDVELRCDPISGHTALYWYRQSLGQGLEFLIYFQGNSAPDKSGLPSDRFSAERTGGSVSTLTIQRTQQEDSAVYLCASSPDAGGTDTQYFGPGTRLTVL.